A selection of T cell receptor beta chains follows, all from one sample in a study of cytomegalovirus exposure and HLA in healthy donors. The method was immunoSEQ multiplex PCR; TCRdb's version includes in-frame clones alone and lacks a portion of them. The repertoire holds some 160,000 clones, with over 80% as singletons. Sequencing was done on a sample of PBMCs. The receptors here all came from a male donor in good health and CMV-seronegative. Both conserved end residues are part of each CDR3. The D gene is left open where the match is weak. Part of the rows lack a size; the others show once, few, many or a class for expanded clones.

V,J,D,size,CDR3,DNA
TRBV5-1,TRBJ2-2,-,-,CASSLAAGANTGELFF,TGCGCCAGCAGCTTGGCGGCAGGGGCGAACACCGGGGAGCTGTTTTTT
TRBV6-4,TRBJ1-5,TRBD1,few,CASSDGTGGYLANQPQHF,TGTGCCAGCAGTGACGGGACAGGGGGCTATCTTGCCAATCAGCCCCAGCATTTT
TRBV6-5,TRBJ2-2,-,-,CASSYSSGTGELFF,TGTGCCAGCAGTTACTCGAGCGGAACCGGGGAGCTGTTTTTT
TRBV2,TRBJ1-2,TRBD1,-,CASSPSTGDYGYTF,TGTGCCAGCTCTCCATCAACAGGGGACTATGGCTACACCTTC
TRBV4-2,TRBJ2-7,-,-,CASSQGRDTYEQYF,TGTGCCAGCAGCCAAGGCCGGGATACTTACGAGCAGTACTTC
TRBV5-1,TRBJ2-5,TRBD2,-,CASSFSGPYQETQYF,TGCGCCAGCAGCTTTAGCGGGCCGTACCAAGAGACCCAGTACTTC
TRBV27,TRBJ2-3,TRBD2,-,CASSQTGTSADTQYF,TGTGCCAGCAGCCAAACCGGGACTAGCGCAGATACGCAGTATTTT
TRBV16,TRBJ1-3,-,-,CASSQGSSGNTIYF,TGTGCCAGCAGCCAAGGCAGCTCTGGAAACACCATATATTTT
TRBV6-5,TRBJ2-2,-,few,CASSYFPGPNTGELFF,TGTGCCAGCAGTTACTTCCCCGGTCCGAACACCGGGGAGCTGTTTTTT
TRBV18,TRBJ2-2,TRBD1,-,CASSPRQGIKNTGELFF,TGTGCCAGCTCACCGCGACAGGGGATTAAAAACACCGGGGAGCTGTTTTTT
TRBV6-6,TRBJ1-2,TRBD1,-,CASSPSDRVHYGYTF,TGTGCCAGCAGTCCCTCGGACAGGGTTCACTATGGCTACACCTTC
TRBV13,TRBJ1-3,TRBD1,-,CASSRDRTGLSGNTIYF,TGTGCCAGCAGCAGGGACCGGACAGGTCTCTCTGGAAACACCATATATTTT
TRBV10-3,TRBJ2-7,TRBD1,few,CAIREGQGRKYF,TGTGCCATCCGCGAGGGACAGGGTAGGAAGTACTTC
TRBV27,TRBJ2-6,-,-,CASSLLAGANVLTF,TGTGCCAGCAGTTTATTAGCTGGGGCCAACGTCCTGACTTTC
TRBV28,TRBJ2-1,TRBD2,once,CASSFRLAGESSYNEQFF,TGTGCCAGCAGTTTCCGACTAGCGGGAGAGTCCTCCTACAATGAGCAGTTCTTC
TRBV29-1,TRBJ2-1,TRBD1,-,CSVTGQGEQFF,TGCAGCGTAACAGGACAGGGTGAGCAGTTCTTC
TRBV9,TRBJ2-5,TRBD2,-,CASSVWGGGGQETQYF,TGTGCCAGCAGCGTATGGGGCGGGGGAGGTCAAGAGACCCAGTACTTC
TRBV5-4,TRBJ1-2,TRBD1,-,CASSLETPTGYYGYTF,TGTGCCAGCAGCTTGGAAACTCCGACAGGGTACTATGGCTACACCTTC
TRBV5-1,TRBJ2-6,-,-,CASSLGPSSGANVLTF,TGCGCCAGCAGCTTGGGGCCAAGCTCTGGGGCCAACGTCCTGACTTTC
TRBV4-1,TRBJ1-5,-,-,CASSQGLRTARNQPQHF,TGCGCCAGCAGCCAAGGTCTTCGGACAGCGCGCAATCAGCCCCAGCATTTT
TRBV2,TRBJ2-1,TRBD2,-,CASSDPRERSYNEQFF,TGTGCCAGCAGTGACCCGCGGGAGAGGTCCTACAATGAGCAGTTCTTC
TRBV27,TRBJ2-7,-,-,CASSLGASATYEQYF,TGTGCCAGCAGTTTAGGGGCGAGCGCTACCTACGAGCAGTACTTC
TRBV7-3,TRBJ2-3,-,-,CASSLRPELDTQYF,TGTGCCAGCAGCTTACGTCCGGAGTTAGATACGCAGTATTTT
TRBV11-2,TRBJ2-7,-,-,CASSLRKLDRFYEQYF,TGTGCCAGCAGCTTACGGAAACTCGACAGGTTCTACGAGCAGTACTTC
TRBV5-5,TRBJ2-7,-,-,CASSFGPTYEQYF,TGTGCCAGCAGCTTTGGCCCCACCTACGAGCAGTACTTC
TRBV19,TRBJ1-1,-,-,CASSKEIGGYTEAFF,TGTGCCAGTAGTAAAGAGATAGGGGGTTACACTGAAGCTTTCTTT
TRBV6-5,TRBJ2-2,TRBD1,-,CASSYRDRPNTGELFF,TGTGCCAGCAGTTACCGGGACAGACCGAACACCGGGGAGCTGTTTTTT
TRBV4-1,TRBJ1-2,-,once,CASSQIWSTPNYGYTF,TGCGCCAGCAGCCAAATCTGGAGCACCCCTAACTATGGCTACACCTTC
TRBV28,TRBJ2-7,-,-,CASSFVGGAIREQYF,TGTGCCAGCAGTTTTGTGGGGGGGGCAATCCGAGAGCAGTACTTC
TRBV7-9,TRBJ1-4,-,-,CASSFRQVGGRREKLFF,TGTGCCAGCAGCTTTAGGCAGGTTGGAGGCAGACGAGAAAAACTGTTTTTT
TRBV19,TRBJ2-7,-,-,CASSMVGASYEQYF,TGTGCCAGTAGTATGGTCGGTGCCTCCTACGAGCAGTACTTC
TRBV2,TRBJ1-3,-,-,CASSSQGSGNTIYF,TGTGCCAGCAGTTCACAGGGATCTGGAAACACCATATATTTT
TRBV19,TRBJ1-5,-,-,CASTLQGFNQPQHF,TGTGCCAGTACCCTTCAGGGTTTCAATCAGCCCCAGCATTTT
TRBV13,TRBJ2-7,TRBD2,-,CASSPPGLAACEQYF,TGTGCCAGCAGCCCACCGGGACTAGCGGCCTGCGAGCAGTACTTC
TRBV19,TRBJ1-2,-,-,CASSMGGGADYGYTF,TGTGCCAGTAGTATGGGGGGGGGCGCGGACTATGGCTACACCTTC
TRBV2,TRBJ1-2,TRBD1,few,CASSGQGKGGYTF,TGTGCCAGCAGTGGACAGGGCAAGGGTGGCTACACCTTC
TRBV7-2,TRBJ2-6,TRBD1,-,CASSSQGAGANVLTF,TGTGCCAGCAGCTCCCAGGGGGCTGGGGCCAACGTCCTGACTTTC
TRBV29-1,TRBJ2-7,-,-,CSGGTTYEQYF,TGCAGCGGAGGGACAACCTACGAGCAGTACTTC
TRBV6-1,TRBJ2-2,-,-,CAIGAANTGELFF,TGTGCTATAGGGGCAGCGAACACCGGGGAGCTGTTTTTT
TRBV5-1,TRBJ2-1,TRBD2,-,CASSFSAGATYNEQFF,TGCGCCAGCAGCTTCTCGGCGGGAGCCACTTACAATGAGCAGTTCTTC